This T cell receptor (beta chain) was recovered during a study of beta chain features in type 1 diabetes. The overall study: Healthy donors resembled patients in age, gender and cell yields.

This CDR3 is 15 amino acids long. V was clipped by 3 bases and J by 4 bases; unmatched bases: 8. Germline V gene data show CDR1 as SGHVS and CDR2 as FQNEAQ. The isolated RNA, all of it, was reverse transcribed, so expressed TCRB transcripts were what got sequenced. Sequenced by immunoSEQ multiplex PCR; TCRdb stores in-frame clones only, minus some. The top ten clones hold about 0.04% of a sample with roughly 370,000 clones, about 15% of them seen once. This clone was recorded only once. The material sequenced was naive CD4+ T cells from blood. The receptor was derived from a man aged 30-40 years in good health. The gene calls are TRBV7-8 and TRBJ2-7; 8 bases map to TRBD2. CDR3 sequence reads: CASSLGLVGSYEQYV. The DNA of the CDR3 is TGTGCCAGCAGCTTGGGACTAGTCGGGAGTTACGAGCAGTACGTC.